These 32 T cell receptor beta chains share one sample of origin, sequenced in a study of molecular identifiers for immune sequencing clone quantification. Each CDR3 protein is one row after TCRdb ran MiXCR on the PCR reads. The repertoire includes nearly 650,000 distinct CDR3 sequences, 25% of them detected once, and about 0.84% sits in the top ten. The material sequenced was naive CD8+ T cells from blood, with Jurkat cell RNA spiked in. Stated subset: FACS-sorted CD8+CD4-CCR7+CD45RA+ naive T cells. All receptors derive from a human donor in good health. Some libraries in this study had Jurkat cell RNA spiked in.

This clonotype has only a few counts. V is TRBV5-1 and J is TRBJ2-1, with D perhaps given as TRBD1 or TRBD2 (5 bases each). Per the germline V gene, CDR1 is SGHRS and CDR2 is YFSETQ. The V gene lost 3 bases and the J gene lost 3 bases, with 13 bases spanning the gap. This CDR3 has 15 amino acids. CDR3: CASSSRDRIYNEQFF. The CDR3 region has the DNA TGCGCCAGCAGCTCCCGGGACCGAATCTACAATGAGCAGTTCTTC.

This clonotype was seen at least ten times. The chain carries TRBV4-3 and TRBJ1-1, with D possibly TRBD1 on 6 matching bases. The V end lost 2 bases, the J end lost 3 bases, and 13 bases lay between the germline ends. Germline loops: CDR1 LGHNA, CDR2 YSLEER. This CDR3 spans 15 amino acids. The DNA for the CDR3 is TGCGCCAGCAGCCAACCCGGGGGCTGGGACACTGAAGCTTTCTTT. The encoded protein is CASSQPGGWDTEAFF.

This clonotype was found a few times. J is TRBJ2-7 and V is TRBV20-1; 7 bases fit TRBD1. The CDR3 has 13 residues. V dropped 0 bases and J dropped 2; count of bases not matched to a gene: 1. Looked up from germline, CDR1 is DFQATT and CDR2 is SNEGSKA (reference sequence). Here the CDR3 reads CSAREGQTYEQYF. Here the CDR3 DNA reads TGCAGTGCTAGAGAGGGACAGACCTACGAGCAGTACTTC.

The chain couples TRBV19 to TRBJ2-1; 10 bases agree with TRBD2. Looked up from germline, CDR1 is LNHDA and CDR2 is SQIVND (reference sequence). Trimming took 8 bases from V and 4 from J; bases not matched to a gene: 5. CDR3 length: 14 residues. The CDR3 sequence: CASGLAATYNEQFF. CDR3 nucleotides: TGTGCCAGTGGACTAGCGGCCACTTACAATGAGCAGTTCTTC.

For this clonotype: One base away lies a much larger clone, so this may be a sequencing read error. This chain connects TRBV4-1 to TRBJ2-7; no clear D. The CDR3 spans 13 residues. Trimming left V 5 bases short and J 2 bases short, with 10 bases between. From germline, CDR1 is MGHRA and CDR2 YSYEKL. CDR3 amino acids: CASSVVQAYEQYF. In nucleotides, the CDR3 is TGCGCCAGCAGCGTGGTTCAGGCCTACGAGCAGTACTTC.

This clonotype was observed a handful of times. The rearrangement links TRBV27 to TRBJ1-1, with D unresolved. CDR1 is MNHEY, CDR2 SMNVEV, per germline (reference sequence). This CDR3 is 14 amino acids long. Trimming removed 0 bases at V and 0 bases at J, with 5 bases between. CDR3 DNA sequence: TGTGCCAGCAGTTTATCGATGTTGAACACTGAAGCTTTCTTT. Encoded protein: CASSLSMLNTEAFF.

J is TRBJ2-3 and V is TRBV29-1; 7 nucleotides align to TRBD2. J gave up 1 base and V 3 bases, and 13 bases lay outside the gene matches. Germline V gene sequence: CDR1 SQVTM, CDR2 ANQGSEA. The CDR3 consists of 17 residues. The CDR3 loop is CSVDGLNRGGGTDTQYF. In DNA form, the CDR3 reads TGCAGCGTTGATGGGCTCAATCGGGGAGGGGGCACAGATACGCAGTATTTT.

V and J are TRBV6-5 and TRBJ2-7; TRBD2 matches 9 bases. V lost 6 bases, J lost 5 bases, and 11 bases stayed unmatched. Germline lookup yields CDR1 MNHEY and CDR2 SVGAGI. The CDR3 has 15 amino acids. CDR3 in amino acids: CASRTGTSWSDEQYF. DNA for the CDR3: TGTGCCAGCAGAACAGGGACTAGCTGGTCCGACGAGCAGTACTTC.

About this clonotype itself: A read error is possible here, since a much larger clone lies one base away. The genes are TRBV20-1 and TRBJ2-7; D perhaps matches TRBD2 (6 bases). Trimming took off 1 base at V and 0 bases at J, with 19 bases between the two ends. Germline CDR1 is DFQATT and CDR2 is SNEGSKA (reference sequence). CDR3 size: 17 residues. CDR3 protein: CSARGGGGRVSSYEQYF. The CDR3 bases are TGCAGTGCTAGAGGGGGAGGTGGGCGGGTAAGCTCCTACGAGCAGTACTTC.

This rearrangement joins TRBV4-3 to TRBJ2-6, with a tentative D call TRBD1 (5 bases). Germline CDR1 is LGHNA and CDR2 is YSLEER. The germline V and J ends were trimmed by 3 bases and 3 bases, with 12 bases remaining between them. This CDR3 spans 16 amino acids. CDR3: CASSQGTGYGANVLTF. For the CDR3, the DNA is TGCGCCAGCAGCCAGGGAACAGGTTATGGGGCCAACGTCCTGACTTTC.

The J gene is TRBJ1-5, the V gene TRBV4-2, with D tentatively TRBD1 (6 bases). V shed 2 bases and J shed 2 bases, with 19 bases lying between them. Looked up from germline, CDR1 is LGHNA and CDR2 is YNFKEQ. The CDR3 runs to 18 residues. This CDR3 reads CASSQHREDSLGNQPQHF. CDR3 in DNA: TGTGCCAGCAGCCAACACCGCGAGGACAGTTTGGGCAATCAGCCCCAGCATTTT.

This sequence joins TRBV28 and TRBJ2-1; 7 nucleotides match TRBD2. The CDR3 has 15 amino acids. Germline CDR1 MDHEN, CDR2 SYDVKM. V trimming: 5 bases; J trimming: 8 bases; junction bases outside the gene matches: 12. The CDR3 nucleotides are TGTGCCAGCAGTCTCCGGGGACTAACACACTATGAGCAGTTCTTC. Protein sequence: CASSLRGLTHYEQFF.

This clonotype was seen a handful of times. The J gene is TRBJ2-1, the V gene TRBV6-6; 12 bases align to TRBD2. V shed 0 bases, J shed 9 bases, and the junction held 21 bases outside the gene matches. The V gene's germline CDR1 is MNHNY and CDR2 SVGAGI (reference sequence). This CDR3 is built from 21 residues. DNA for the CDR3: TGTGCCAGCAGTTACTCGACGGGGGTCCTGATGGTGCGACTAGCGGGAGCTGAGCAGTTCTTC. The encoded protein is CASSYSTGVLMVRLAGAEQFF.

The CDR3 DNA reads as TGTGCCAGCAGCCAAGAATGGGTGCCGGGAGACCTCCAAGAGACCCAGTACTTC. Translation: CASSQEWVPGDLQETQYF. V usage is TRBV4-2 and J usage is TRBJ2-5; tentative D call: TRBD2 (6 bases). The CDR3 has 18 amino acids. Germline CDR1 and CDR2: LGHNA and YNFKEQ. Trimming removed 0 bases from V and 1 base from J, with 18 bases in between.

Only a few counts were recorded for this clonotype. The CDR3 sequence: CASSFRGQGNTEAFF. The DNA for the CDR3 is TGTGCCAGCAGTTTCAGGGGGCAGGGGAACACTGAAGCTTTCTTT. The genes are TRBV12-3 or TRBV12-4 and TRBJ1-1; 8 bases match TRBD1. This CDR3 spans 15 amino acids. Trimming removed 3 bases from V and 1 base from J; junction bases left unmatched: 4.

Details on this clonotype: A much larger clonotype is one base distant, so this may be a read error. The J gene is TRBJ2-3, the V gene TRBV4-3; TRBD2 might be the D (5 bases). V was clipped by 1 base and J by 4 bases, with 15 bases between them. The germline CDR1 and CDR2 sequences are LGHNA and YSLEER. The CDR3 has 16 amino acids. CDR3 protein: CASSQVAGGSADTQYF. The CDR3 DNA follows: TGCGCCAGCAGCCAAGTCGCGGGCGGCAGCGCAGATACGCAGTATTTT.

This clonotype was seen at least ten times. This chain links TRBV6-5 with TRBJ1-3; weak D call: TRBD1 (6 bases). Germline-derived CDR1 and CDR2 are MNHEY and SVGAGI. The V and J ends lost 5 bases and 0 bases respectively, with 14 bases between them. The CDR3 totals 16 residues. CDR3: CASSHRTGSSGNTIYF. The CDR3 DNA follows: TGTGCCAGCAGTCACCGAACAGGGAGCTCTGGAAACACCATATATTTT.

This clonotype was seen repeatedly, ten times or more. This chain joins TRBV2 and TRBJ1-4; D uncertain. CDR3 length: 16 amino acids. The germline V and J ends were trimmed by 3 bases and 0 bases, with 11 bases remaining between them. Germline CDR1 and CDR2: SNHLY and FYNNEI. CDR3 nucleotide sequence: TGTGCCAGCAGTGATTACCCCTTTGCAACTAATGAAAAACTGTTTTTT. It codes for CASSDYPFATNEKLFF.

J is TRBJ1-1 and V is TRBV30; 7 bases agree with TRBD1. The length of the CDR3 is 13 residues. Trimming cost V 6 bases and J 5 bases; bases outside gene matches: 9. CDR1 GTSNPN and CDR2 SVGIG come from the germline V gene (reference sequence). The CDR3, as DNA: TGTGCCTGCCAACAGGGGTGGGCAACTGAAGCTTTCTTT. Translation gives CACQQGWATEAFF. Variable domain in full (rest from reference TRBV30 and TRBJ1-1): SQTIHQWPATLVQPVGSPLSLECTVEGTSNPNLYWYRQAAGRGLQLLFYSVGIGQISSEVPQNLSASRPQDRQFILSSKKLLLSDSGFYLCACQQGWATEAFFGQGTRLTVV.

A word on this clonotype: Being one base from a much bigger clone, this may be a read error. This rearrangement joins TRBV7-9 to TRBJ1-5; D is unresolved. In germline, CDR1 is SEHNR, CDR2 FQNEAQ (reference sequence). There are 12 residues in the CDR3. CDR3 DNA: TGTGCCCGCAGTACGTCATATGAACCCCAGCATTTT. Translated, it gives CARSTSYEPQHF.

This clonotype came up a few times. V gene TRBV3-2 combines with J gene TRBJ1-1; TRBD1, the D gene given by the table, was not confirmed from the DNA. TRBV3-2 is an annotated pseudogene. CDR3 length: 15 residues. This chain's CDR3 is CASSQTRDANTEAFF. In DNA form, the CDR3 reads TGTGCCAGCAGCCAGACCAGGGACGCGAACACTGAAGCTTTCTTT.

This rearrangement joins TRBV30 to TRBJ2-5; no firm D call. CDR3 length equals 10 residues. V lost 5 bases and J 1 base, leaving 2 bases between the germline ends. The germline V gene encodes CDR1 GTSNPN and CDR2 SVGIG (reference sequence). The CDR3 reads CAWSQETQYF. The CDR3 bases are TGTGCCTGGTCCCAAGAGACCCAGTACTTC.

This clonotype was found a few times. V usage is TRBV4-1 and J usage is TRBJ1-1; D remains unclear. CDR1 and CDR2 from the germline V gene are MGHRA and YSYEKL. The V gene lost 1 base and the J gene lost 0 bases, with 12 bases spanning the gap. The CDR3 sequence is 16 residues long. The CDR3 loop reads CASSQGPVNMNTEAFF. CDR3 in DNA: TGCGCCAGCAGCCAAGGCCCCGTGAATATGAACACTGAAGCTTTCTTT.

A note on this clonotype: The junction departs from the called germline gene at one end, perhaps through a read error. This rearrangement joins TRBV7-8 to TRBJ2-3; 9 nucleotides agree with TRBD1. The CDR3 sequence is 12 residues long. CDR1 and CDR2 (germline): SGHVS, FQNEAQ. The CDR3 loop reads CASSTGGGTRYF. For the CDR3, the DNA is TGTGCCAGCAGCACAGGGGGCGGGACGCGGTATTTT. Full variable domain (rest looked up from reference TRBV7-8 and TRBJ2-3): GAGVSQSPRYKVAKRGQDVALRCDPISGHVSLFWYQQALGQGPEFLTYFQNEAQLDKSGLPSDRFFAERPEGSVSTLKIQRTQQEDSAVYLCASSTGGGTRYFGPGTRLTVL.

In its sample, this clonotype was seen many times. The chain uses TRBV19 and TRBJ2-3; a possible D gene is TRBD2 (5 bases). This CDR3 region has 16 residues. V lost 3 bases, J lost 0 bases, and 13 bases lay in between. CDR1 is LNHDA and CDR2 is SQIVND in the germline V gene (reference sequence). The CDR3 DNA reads TGTGCCAGTAGTATTGGACGGCGGGCTAGCACAGATACGCAGTATTTT. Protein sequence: CASSIGRRASTDTQYF.

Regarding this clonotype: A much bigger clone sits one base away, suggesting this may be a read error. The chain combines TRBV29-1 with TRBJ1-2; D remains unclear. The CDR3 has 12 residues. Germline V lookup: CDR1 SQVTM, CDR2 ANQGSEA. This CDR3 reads CSVDTLLDGYAF. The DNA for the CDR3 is TGCAGCGTTGACACCTTGCTGGATGGCTACGCCTTC.

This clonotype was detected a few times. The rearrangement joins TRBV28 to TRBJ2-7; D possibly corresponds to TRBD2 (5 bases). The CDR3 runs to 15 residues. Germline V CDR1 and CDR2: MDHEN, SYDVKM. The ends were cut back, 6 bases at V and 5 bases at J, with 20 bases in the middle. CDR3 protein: CASSLAPKSPHEQYF. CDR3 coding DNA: TGTGCCAGCAGCCTAGCCCCCAAGAGTCCCCACGAGCAGTACTTC.

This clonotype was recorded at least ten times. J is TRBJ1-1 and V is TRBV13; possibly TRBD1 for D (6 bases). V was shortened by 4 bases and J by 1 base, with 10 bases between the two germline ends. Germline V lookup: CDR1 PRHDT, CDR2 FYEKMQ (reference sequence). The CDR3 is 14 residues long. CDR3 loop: CASSWGQQNTEAFF. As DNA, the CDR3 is TGTGCCAGCAGCTGGGGACAACAGAACACTGAAGCTTTCTTT.

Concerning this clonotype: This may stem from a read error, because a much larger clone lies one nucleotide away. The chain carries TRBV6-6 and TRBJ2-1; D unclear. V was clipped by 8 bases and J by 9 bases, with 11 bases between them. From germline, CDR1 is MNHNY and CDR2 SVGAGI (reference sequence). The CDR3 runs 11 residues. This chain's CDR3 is CASQKGIEQFF. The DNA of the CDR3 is TGTGCCAGCCAGAAAGGGATTGAGCAGTTCTTC.

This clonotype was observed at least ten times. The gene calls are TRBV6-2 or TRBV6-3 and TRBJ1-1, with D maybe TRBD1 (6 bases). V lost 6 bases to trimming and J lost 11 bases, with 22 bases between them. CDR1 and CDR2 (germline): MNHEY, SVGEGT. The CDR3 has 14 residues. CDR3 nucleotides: TGTGCCAGCAGCCGCCGAGGGGGTGATTTGGAGGCTTTCTTT. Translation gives CASSRRGGDLEAFF.

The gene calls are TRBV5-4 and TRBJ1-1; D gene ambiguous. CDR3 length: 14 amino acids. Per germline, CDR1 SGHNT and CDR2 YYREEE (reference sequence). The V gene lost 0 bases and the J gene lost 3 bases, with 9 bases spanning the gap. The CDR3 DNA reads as TGTGCCAGCAGCTTGGAACTGGGTGACACTGAAGCTTTCTTT. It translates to CASSLELGDTEAFF.

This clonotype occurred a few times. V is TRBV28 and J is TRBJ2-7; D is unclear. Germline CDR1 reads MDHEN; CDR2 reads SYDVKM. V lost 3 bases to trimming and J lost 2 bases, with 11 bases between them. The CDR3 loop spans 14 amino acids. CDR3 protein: CASSFQSRTYEQYF. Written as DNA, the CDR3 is TGTGCCAGCAGTTTCCAGAGCCGCACCTACGAGCAGTACTTC.